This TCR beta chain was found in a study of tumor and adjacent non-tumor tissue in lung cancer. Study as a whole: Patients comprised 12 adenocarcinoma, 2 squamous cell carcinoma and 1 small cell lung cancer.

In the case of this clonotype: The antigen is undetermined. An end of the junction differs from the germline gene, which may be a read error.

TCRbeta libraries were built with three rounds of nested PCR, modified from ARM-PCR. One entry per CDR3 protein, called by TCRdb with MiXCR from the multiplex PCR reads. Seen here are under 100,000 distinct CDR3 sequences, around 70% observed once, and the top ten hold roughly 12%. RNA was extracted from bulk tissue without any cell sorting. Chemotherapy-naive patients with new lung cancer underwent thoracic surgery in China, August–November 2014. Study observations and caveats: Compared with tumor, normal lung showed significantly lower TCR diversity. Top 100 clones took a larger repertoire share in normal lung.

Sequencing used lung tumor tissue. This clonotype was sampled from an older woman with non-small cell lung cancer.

Here the CDR3 DNA reads TGTGCCATCACCCCCGAACAGCCGAACACTGAAGCTCTCTTT. Protein product: CAITPEQPNTEALF. The chain employs TRBV10-3 and TRBJ1-1; D remains unclear. This CDR3 is built from 14 residues. Germline V gene lookup returns CDR1 ENHRY and CDR2 SYGVKD.